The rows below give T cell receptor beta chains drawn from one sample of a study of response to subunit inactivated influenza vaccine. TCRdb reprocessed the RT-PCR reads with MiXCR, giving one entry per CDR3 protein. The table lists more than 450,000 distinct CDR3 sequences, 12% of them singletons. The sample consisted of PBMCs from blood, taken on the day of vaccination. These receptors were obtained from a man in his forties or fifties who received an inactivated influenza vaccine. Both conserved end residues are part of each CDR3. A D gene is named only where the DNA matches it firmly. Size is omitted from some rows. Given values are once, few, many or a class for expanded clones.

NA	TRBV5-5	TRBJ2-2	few	CASSLVAQDLTGELFF	TGTGCCAGCAGCTTGGTGGCCCAGGACCTCACCGGGGAGCTGTTTTTT
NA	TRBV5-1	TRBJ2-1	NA	CASSLLYKRASYNEQFF	TGCGCCAGCAGCTTGCTTTATAAGCGGGCCTCCTACAATGAGCAGTTCTTC
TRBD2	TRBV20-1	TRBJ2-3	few	CSARDLASGNPTDTQYF	TGCAGTGCTAGAGATCTGGCTAGCGGGAACCCCACAGATACGCAGTATTTT
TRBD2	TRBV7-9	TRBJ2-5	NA	CASSLGGTSGEETQYF	TGTGCCAGCAGCTTAGGGGGGACTAGCGGGGAAGAGACCCAGTACTTC
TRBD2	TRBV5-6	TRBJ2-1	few	CASSSSGSDWYEQFF	TGTGCCAGCAGCTCTAGCGGGAGCGATTGGTATGAGCAGTTCTTC
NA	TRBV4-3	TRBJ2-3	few	CASSPMPGAGPDTQYF	TGCGCCAGCAGCCCAATGCCGGGGGCGGGACCAGATACGCAGTATTTT
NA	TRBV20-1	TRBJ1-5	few	CSARDGSEGTTGFVDQPQHF	TGCAGTGCTAGAGATGGGTCCGAAGGGACAACCGGGTTCGTCGATCAGCCCCAGCATTTT
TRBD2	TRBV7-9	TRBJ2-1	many	CASSPENGGARNEQFF	TGTGCCAGCAGCCCCGAAAACGGGGGGGCGAGAAATGAGCAGTTCTTC
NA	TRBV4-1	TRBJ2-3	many	CASSQDRARSTDTQYF	TGCGCCAGCAGCCAAGATCGGGCTAGAAGCACAGATACGCAGTATTTT
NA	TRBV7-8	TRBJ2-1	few	CASSLNYREQFF	TGTGCCAGCAGCCTGAATTACAGAGAGCAGTTCTTC
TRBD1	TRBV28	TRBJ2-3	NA	CASSINRGTSTDTQYF	TGTGCCAGCAGTATCAACAGGGGGACTAGCACAGATACGCAGTATTTT
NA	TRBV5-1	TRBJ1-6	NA	CASSSQGRDNSPLHF	TGCGCCAGCAGCTCCCAGGGCAGAGATAATTCACCCCTCCACTTT
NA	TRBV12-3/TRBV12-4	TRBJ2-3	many	CASSLTPTDTQYF	TGTGCCAGCAGTTTAACCCCCACAGATACGCAGTATTTT
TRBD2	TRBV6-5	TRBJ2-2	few	CASSLVLSGGNTGELFF	TGTGCCAGCAGTTTGGTTCTTAGCGGGGGTAACACCGGGGAGCTGTTTTTT
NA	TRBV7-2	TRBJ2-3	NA	CASSPAEAPDTQYF	TGTGCCAGCAGCCCAGCCGAGGCCCCAGATACGCAGTATTTT
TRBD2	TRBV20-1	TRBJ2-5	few	CSARPGTSGGETQYF	TGCAGTGCTAGACCCGGGACTAGCGGCGGGGAGACCCAGTACTTC
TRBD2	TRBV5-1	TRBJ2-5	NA	CASRREIGETQYF	TGCGCCAGCAGGCGGGAGATCGGAGAGACCCAGTACTTC
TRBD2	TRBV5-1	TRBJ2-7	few	CASSLGSGTSGLYEQYF	TGCGCCAGCAGCTTGGGTTCTGGGACTAGCGGGTTATACGAGCAGTACTTC
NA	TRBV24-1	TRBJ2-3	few	CATSDLRGSSTDTQYF	TGTGCCACCAGTGATTTGAGAGGGAGTAGCACAGATACGCAGTATTTT
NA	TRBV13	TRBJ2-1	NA	CASSGLEDEQFF	TGTGCCAGCAGTGGTTTGGAGGATGAGCAGTTCTTC
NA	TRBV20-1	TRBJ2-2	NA	CSARATGLVTGELFF	TGCAGTGCTAGAGCTACAGGGTTGGTCACCGGGGAGCTGTTTTTT
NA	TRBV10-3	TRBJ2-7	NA	CAISQMKGQREQYF	TGTGCCATCAGCCAGATGAAGGGCCAGCGGGAGCAGTACTTC
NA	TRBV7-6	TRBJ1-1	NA	CASSARGPSGTEAFF	TGTGCCAGCAGCGCCCGAGGACCGTCGGGGACTGAAGCTTTCTTT
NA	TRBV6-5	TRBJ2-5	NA	CASSYSMTGLAETQYF	TGTGCCAGCAGTTACTCAATGACTGGGCTGGCAGAGACCCAGTACTTC
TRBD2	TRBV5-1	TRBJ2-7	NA	CASSLDHSGRGYEQYF	TGCGCCAGCAGCTTGGATCATAGCGGGAGAGGCTACGAGCAGTACTTC
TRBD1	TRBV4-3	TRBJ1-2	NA	CASSPTGGVYGYTF	TGCGCCAGCAGCCCGACAGGGGGCGTCTATGGCTACACCTTC
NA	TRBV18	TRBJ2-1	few	CASSPPSNNEQFF	TGTGCCAGCTCACCACCGAGCAACAATGAGCAGTTCTTC
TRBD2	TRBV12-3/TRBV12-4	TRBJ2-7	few	CASSPGTIEQYF	TGTGCCAGCAGTCCCGGGACTATCGAGCAGTACTTC
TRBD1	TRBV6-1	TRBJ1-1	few	CACGTGERDTEAFF	TGTGCCTGCGGGACAGGGGAGCGGGACACTGAAGCTTTCTTT
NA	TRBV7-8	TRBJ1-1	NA	CASSLANMNTEAFF	TGTGCCAGCAGCTTAGCGAACATGAACACTGAAGCTTTCTTT
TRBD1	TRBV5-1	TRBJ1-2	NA	CASSSNRDRRFGYTF	TGCGCCAGCAGCTCAAATCGGGACAGGCGGTTTGGCTACACCTTC